The next 25 T cell receptor beta chains were all read from a single sample in a study of cytomegalovirus exposure and HLA in healthy donors. PCR employed 60 Vbeta and 13 Jbeta primers. Profiling relied on immunoSEQ multiplex PCR, and the TCRdb table lists in-frame clones only, not all of them. The sample contains about 180,000 clones, 75% to 85% of which appear only once. Source material: PBMCs. The receptors here all came from a young woman in good health and CMV-seronegative.

This clone was found once. The chain has TRBV18 and TRBJ2-1; 8 nucleotides match TRBD1. The CDR3 is 17 residues long. Germline lookup yields CDR1 KGHSH and CDR2 LQKENI. V lost 0 bases to trimming and J lost 6 bases; unmatched junction nucleotides: 10. The CDR3 region has the DNA TGTGCCAGCTCACCACCCCCCGGGACAGGATGGAGCAATGAGCAGTTCTTC. This sequence encodes CASSPPPGTGWSNEQFF.

This clone was detected once. V gene TRBV27 combines with J gene TRBJ2-2; tentatively, D is TRBD1 (6 bases). Germline loops: CDR1 MNHEY, CDR2 SMNVEV (reference sequence). The CDR3 runs 14 residues. Trimming took off 5 bases at V and 6 bases at J, with 13 bases between the two ends. DNA for the CDR3: TGTGCCAGCAGTGTACAGGGTACGGCCGGGGAGCTGTTTTTT. It specifies CASSVQGTAGELFF.

The chain links TRBV18 to TRBJ2-2; 10 bases are shared with TRBD2. The germline V gene has CDR1 KGHSH and CDR2 LQKENI. J gave up 10 bases and V 9 bases, and 11 bases lay outside the gene matches. This CDR3 is 14 amino acids long. The CDR3, as DNA: TGTGCCAGTCGACATGCTAGCGGGGGTCCGGAGCTGTTTTTT. Residues: CASRHASGGPELFF.

On this clone: Mismatch with germline at one junction end may stem from a read error. This chain connects TRBV7-2 to TRBJ2-4, with D possibly being TRBD1 (6 bases). The germline gives CDR1 SGHTA, CDR2 FQGNSA. This CDR3 is 19 amino acids long. CDR3: CASSLVAGQGPAGKNSQYF. The CDR3 nucleotides read TGTGCCAGCAGCTTAGTAGCAGGGCAGGGGCCAGCTGGCAAAAACAGTCAGTACTTC.

The V and J genes are TRBV6-1 and TRBJ1-5; TRBD1 might be the D (5 bases). Deletions cut 1 base from V and 7 bases from J, with 11 bases between. From germline, CDR1 is MNHNS and CDR2 SASEGT. The CDR3 sequence is 14 residues long. The CDR3 DNA follows: TGTGCCAGCAGTGAAGGGGGCAGGGTCCAGCCCCAGCATTTT. Protein: CASSEGGRVQPQHF.

The CDR3 coding sequence is TGTGCCAGCAGTGATTACGGACTAGCGGTATCCCAAGAGACCCAGTACTTC. This gives the protein CASSDYGLAVSQETQYF. V is TRBV2 and J is TRBJ2-5; TRBD2 aligns across 10 bases. J lost 1 base, V lost 3 bases, and 8 bases had no gene match. The germline CDR1 and CDR2 sequences are SNHLY and FYNNEI. This CDR3 contains 17 residues.

V gene TRBV28 combines with J gene TRBJ2-7; 7 bases agree with TRBD1. Trimming at V came to 7 bases and at J to 0 bases, leaving 3 bases not matched to a gene. Germline CDR1 is MDHEN and CDR2 is SYDVKM. The CDR3 is 13 residues long. CDR3 residues: CASMPGGSYEQYF. The CDR3 nucleotides are TGTGCCAGCATGCCAGGGGGCTCCTACGAGCAGTACTTC.

J is TRBJ1-5 and V is TRBV6-1; D is unclear. Trimming cost V 2 bases and J 7 bases, with 12 bases left between them. Germline lookup yields CDR1 MNHNS and CDR2 SASEGT. This CDR3 has 14 residues. The CDR3 bases are TGTGCCAGCAGTGAAAGAGGTGTCCAGCAGCCCCAGCATTTT. Its protein product is CASSERGVQQPQHF.

This sequence joins TRBV9 and TRBJ1-3, with D perhaps matching TRBD1 (5 bases). The ends were cut back, 0 bases at V and 4 bases at J, with 14 bases in the middle. The CDR3 covers 16 residues. Germline CDR1 and CDR2: SGDLS and YYNGEE. In nucleotides, the CDR3 is TGTGCCAGCAGCGTAGGGGGCGAGGGACTGGGAAACACCATATATTTT. This gives the protein CASSVGGEGLGNTIYF.

V and J are TRBV19 and TRBJ2-7; 9 positions match TRBD1. The CDR3 totals 16 residues. Per germline, CDR1 LNHDA and CDR2 SQIVND (reference sequence). With 4 bases clipped from V and 3 bases from J, the junction kept 10 bases outside the gene matches. CDR3 DNA: TGTGCCAGTAGTACCGCCGGGACAGGGTTCATCTACGAGCAGTACTTC. Amino acids: CASSTAGTGFIYEQYF.

The chain couples TRBV2 to TRBJ2-7; TRBD1 is a possible D gene (5 bases). The germline gives CDR1 SNHLY, CDR2 FYNNEI. V was shortened by 4 bases and J by 0 bases, with 10 bases between the two germline ends. The CDR3 covers 14 residues. The CDR3 DNA sequence: TGTGCCAGCAGTGGCAGGGAAAGCTCCTACGAGCAGTACTTC. Translation gives CASSGRESSYEQYF.

The V and J genes are TRBV6-6 and TRBJ2-4; D possibly corresponds to TRBD2 (7 bases). Trimming pared 4 bases from V and 6 bases from J, leaving 13 bases between. Germline CDR1 MNHNY, CDR2 SVGAGI (reference sequence). This CDR3 has 14 residues. The CDR3 DNA reads as TGTGCCAGCAGTTCGGGGGGCCCGGGAAACATTCAGTACTTC. This gives the protein CASSSGGPGNIQYF.

This rearrangement joins TRBV28 to TRBJ1-2, with D maybe TRBD1 (6 bases). Looked up from germline, CDR1 is MDHEN and CDR2 is SYDVKM. Deletions cut 6 bases from V and 8 bases from J, with 16 bases between. CDR3 length: 13 amino acids. This CDR3 reads CASRAGTYEGYTF. CDR3 sequence (DNA): TGTGCCAGCAGAGCCGGGACATATGAAGGCTACACCTTC.

This chain connects TRBV14 to TRBJ1-1; no clear D. The V end was cut by 4 bases, the J end by 6 bases, with 12 bases between. Germline CDR1 SGHDN, CDR2 FVKESK. The CDR3 has 13 amino acids. CDR3 region: CASSPYAGSEAFF. CDR3 coding DNA: TGTGCCAGCAGCCCCTACGCAGGATCTGAAGCTTTCTTT.

This clone was detected a few times. The V call is TRBV28, the J call TRBJ2-2, with 7 bases that match TRBD1. CDR1 and CDR2 (germline): MDHEN, SYDVKM. The length of the CDR3 is 14 residues. V dropped 6 bases and J dropped 4; count of bases not matched to a gene: 5. The CDR3 loop reads CASRQTGITGELFF. The CDR3 nucleotides are TGTGCCAGCAGACAGACAGGGATCACCGGGGAGCTGTTTTTT.

The chain has TRBV15 and TRBJ1-1; the D is unclear. There are 16 residues in the CDR3. Germline lookup yields CDR1 LNHNV and CDR2 YYDKDF (reference sequence). With 5 bases removed from V and 3 bases from J, the gap between germline ends came to 19 bases. The CDR3 sequence: CATSPRVLRPDTEAFF. CDR3 in DNA: TGTGCCACCAGCCCCCGAGTACTTCGCCCGGACACTGAAGCTTTCTTT.

The J gene is TRBJ1-1, the V gene TRBV19; 9 nucleotides match TRBD1. The trim removed 3 bases at V and 8 bases at J, leaving 10 bases unmatched. Germline V gene lookup returns CDR1 LNHDA and CDR2 SQIVND (reference sequence). The CDR3 has 15 amino acids. DNA for the CDR3: TGTGCCAGTAGTATGGTAGGGACAGGGATTAAGGAAGCTTTCTTT. Its translation is CASSMVGTGIKEAFF.

This clone was picked up one time. This chain links TRBV27 with TRBJ2-7; D perhaps matches TRBD2 (6 bases). Germline CDR1 reads MNHEY; CDR2 reads SMNVEV (reference sequence). This CDR3 region has 14 residues. Trimming cost V 3 bases and J 3 bases, with 12 bases left between them. CDR3 in amino acids: CASSFGPGDYEQYF. The CDR3 bases are TGTGCCAGCAGTTTCGGGCCGGGGGACTACGAGCAGTACTTC.

The CDR3 loop reads CASSLNSPGDTGELFF. CDR3 DNA: TGTGCCAGCAGCTTAAACTCTCCGGGTGACACCGGGGAGCTGTTTTTT. The chain combines TRBV7-2 with TRBJ2-2, with D uncertain. Looked up from germline, CDR1 is SGHTA and CDR2 is FQGNSA. Trimming left V 2 bases short and J 3 bases short, with 13 bases between. The CDR3 consists of 16 residues.

The chain employs TRBV7-6 and TRBJ2-1; 7 bases are shared with TRBD2. Looked up from germline, CDR1 is SGHVS and CDR2 is FNYEAQ. V was pared by 1 base and J by 4 bases, with 7 bases of the junction left unmatched. The CDR3 is 16 amino acids. In DNA, the CDR3 is TGTGCCAGCAGCTTAGACGCCGGGACTACGTACAATGAGCAGTTCTTC. Translation: CASSLDAGTTYNEQFF.

V and J are TRBV10-2 and TRBJ1-5, with D possibly TRBD1 on 6 matching bases. CDR1 and CDR2 (germline): WSHSY, SAAADI. V lost 3 bases and J lost 7, with 13 bases in between. This CDR3 has 14 amino acids. The CDR3 reads CASSDSTGRQPQHF. The DNA for the CDR3 is TGCGCCAGCAGTGATTCAACAGGGCGCCAGCCCCAGCATTTT.

This chain uses TRBV28 with TRBJ2-4; perhaps TRBD1 as D (5 bases). The CDR3 length is 19 residues. V lost 9 bases and J lost 0, with 27 bases in between. Per germline, CDR1 MDHEN and CDR2 SYDVKM. The CDR3 loop reads CASRTNGIRQSLAKNIQYF. In nucleotides, the CDR3 is TGTGCCAGTAGGACCAACGGAATCAGACAGTCTCTAGCCAAAAACATTCAGTACTTC. The variable domain in full, completed from reference TRBV28 and TRBJ2-4, reads DVKVTQSSRYLVKRTGEKVFLECVQDMDHENMFWYRQDPGLGLRLIYFSYDVKMKEKGDIPEGYSVSREKKERFSLILESASTNQTSMYLCASRTNGIRQSLAKNIQYFGAGTRLSVL.

In DNA, the CDR3 is TGTGCCAGCACTCCGGACAGGAGGAACACCGGGGAGCTGTTTTTT. This codes for CASTPDRRNTGELFF. The J gene is TRBJ2-2, the V gene TRBV7-2; TRBD1 aligns across 7 bases. Germline CDR1 reads SGHTA; CDR2 reads FQGNSA. The junction had 6 bases not matched to a gene; V was cut back by 7 bases and J by 1 base. The CDR3 is made up of 15 amino acids.

V is TRBV11-3 and J is TRBJ2-5, with D unresolved. The DNA end favors TRBJ2-7, so the J call may be wrong. CDR1 is SGHNT and CDR2 is YENEEA in the germline V gene. The CDR3 is 13 amino acids. CDR3 protein: CASSLDSRYEQYF. The DNA of the CDR3 is TGTGCCAGCAGCTTAGATAGCCGCTACGAGCAGTACTTC.

The V call is TRBV14, the J call TRBJ1-2; weak D call: TRBD1 (6 bases). CDR1 is SGHDN and CDR2 is FVKESK in the germline V gene. V shed 1 base and J shed 8 bases, with 14 bases lying between them. The CDR3 is 14 amino acids. CDR3 nucleotides: TGTGCCAGCAGCCAAGTCCGACAGGCGGCGGGCTACACCTTC. Its protein product is CASSQVRQAAGYTF.